The rows below give T cell receptor beta chains drawn from one sample of a study of T cells in Graves' hyperthyroidism and ophthalmopathy. From the multiplex PCR reads, TCRdb called clonotypes with MiXCR, one entry per CDR3 protein. The sample has 640,000 or so distinct CDR3 sequences; 14% to 15% are singletons. The material sequenced was blood. These receptors came from a woman between 40 and 55 years old with Graves' ophthalmopathy. Both conserved end residues are part of each CDR3. D genes are given only for firm matches. Clone sizes are given selectively: once, few, many, or a class where the clone is expanded.

len	d_gene	abundance	v_gene	j_gene	CDR3nt	CDR3aa
21	TRBD2	many	TRBV5-1	TRBJ2-5	TGCGCCAGCAGCTTGGCTTATGGAGGACTAGCGGGTTTCTTCGAGAAAGAGACCCAGTACTTC	CASSLAYGGLAGFFEKETQYF
13	TRBD1	many	TRBV12-3/TRBV12-4	TRBJ1-5	TGTGCCAGCAGTCCGACAGGGCTTCAGCCCCAGCATTTT	CASSPTGLQPQHF
14	NA	many	TRBV6-2/TRBV6-3	TRBJ2-2	TGTGCCAGCAGTTACTCTACGAACACCGGGGAGCTGTTTTTT	CASSYSTNTGELFF
15	NA	many	TRBV28	TRBJ2-5	TGTGCCAGCAGTCTCGGTCCCGTGACACAAGAGACCCAGTACTTC	CASSLGPVTQETQYF
13	NA	many	TRBV7-7	TRBJ2-2	TGTGCTAGCAGCCCCGTGGAAACCGGGGAGCTGTTTTTT	CASSPVETGELFF
13	TRBD1	few	TRBV12-3/TRBV12-4	TRBJ1-4	TGTGCCAGCAGATCAGGGGGCCGGGAAAAACTGTTTTTT	CASRSGGREKLFF
14	NA	many	TRBV28	TRBJ2-3	TGTGCCAGCAGTCAAGGGGGAGCCACAGATACGCAGTATTTT	CASSQGGATDTQYF
18	TRBD2	many	TRBV29-1	TRBJ2-2	TGCAGCGTTGTCAAGGTGGCTAGCGGGAGGCCCAACACCGGGGAGCTGTTTTTT	CSVVKVASGRPNTGELFF
12	NA	many	TRBV6-5	TRBJ2-7	TGTGCCAGCAGTCCGACTGTCGGCGAGCAGTACTTC	CASSPTVGEQYF
17	TRBD1	many	TRBV7-2	TRBJ2-5	TGTGCCAGCAGCCCCTGGAGTGGGCCCGACAGGGGCGAGACCCAGTACTTC	CASSPWSGPDRGETQYF
15	TRBD1	many	TRBV5-5	TRBJ1-2	TGTGCCAGCAGCTTCGCAACCGGGACAGGGTACGGCTACACCTTC	CASSFATGTGYGYTF
15	NA	few	TRBV6-7	TRBJ2-5	TGTGCCAGCAGGCCCTGGCTGGTGAAGGAAGAGACCCAGTACTTC	CASRPWLVKEETQYF
15	TRBD2	few	TRBV9	TRBJ2-5	TGTGCCAGCAGCGTAGCGACTAGCGGACAAGAGACCCAGTACTTC	CASSVATSGQETQYF
15	TRBD2	many	TRBV20-1	TRBJ2-7	TGCAGTGCTAGAGACGCCGGGACTACCGCTCCCGAGCAGTACTTC	CSARDAGTTAPEQYF
15	NA	many	TRBV12-3/TRBV12-4	TRBJ2-5	TGTGCCAGCAGTTTGGCATGGGACCGTCAAGAGACCCAGTACTTC	CASSLAWDRQETQYF
14	NA	many	TRBV5-1	TRBJ2-7	TGCGCCAGCAGCTTCGAGGGTGGGAACTACGAGCAGTACTTC	CASSFEGGNYEQYF
14	TRBD2	many	TRBV30	TRBJ2-5	TGTGCCTGGAGTGGGACTAGCGGGAGTTTCACCCAGTACTTC	CAWSGTSGSFTQYF
14	NA	many	TRBV6-5	TRBJ2-7	TGTGCCAGCAGTTACTCCTGGGAATCCCACGAGCAGTACTTC	CASSYSWESHEQYF
15	NA	NA	TRBV20-1	TRBJ2-7	TGCAGTGCTAGAGATCCCCAGGGGACCCCCTACGAGCAGTACTTC	CSARDPQGTPYEQYF
15	TRBD1	few	TRBV7-3	TRBJ2-7	TGTGCCAGCAGCTTACTAGGGGGCGCCTCCTACGAGCAGTACTTC	CASSLLGGASYEQYF
17	TRBD2	NA	TRBV2	TRBJ2-5	TGTGCCAGCAGTGGCTCGTCTGGGAGGGCCTACCAAGAGACCCAGTACTTC	CASSGSSGRAYQETQYF
14	NA	many	TRBV19	TRBJ2-7	TGTGCCAGTAGTATCGGACATCTGGGACGCGAGCAGTACTTC	CASSIGHLGREQYF
14	NA	few	TRBV20-1	TRBJ2-7	TGCAGTGCTAGAGATCGGGACCAGGCCTACGAGCAGTACTTC	CSARDRDQAYEQYF
17	NA	NA	TRBV27	TRBJ1-2	TGTGCCAGCAGCAAAGAGAATGACTGGACCTTCCCTTATGGCTACACCTTC	CASSKENDWTFPYGYTF
15	NA	many	TRBV20-1	TRBJ2-2	TGCAGTGCGACAGGACAGTACTCGAACACCGGGGAGCTGTTTTTT	CSATGQYSNTGELFF
14	NA	many	TRBV28	TRBJ1-1	TGTGCCAGCAGCAAGAAGGCAGATCAGACTGAAGCTTTCTTT	CASSKKADQTEAFF
16	NA	NA	TRBV12-3/TRBV12-4	TRBJ1-5	TGTGCCAGCAGTTTCCGGGACACGGGATTTGGACAGCCCCAGCATTTT	CASSFRDTGFGQPQHF
16	NA	NA	TRBV4-3	TRBJ1-1	TGCGCCAGCAGCCAAGATCCCGGGAGAAAGTACACTGAAGCTTTCTTT	CASSQDPGRKYTEAFF
13	TRBD1	many	TRBV6-5	TRBJ2-7	TGTGCCAGCAGTCGGACAGGGGGCAACGAGCAGTACTTC	CASSRTGGNEQYF
14	NA	many	TRBV30	TRBJ1-3	TGTGCCTGGAGTTTCGGGAGCTCTGGAAACACCATATATTTT	CAWSFGSSGNTIYF
16	NA	NA	TRBV4-1	TRBJ1-5	TGCGCCAGCAGCCATCGATACGGGGTGGGAAATCAGCCCCAGCATTTT	CASSHRYGVGNQPQHF
15	TRBD2	NA	TRBV6-2/TRBV6-3	TRBJ2-7	TGTGCCAGCAGCTCCGGACTAGCGGGCAACTACGTGCAGTACTTC	CASSSGLAGNYVQYF
16	NA	many	TRBV28	TRBJ1-5	TGTGCCAGCAGTTTTGTACCGGGACAAAGCAATCAGCCCCAGCATTTT	CASSFVPGQSNQPQHF
17	TRBD1	many	TRBV6-5	TRBJ2-2	TGTGCCAGCAGTTTTCACCGTACAGGGGGCTTCCCCGGGGAGCTGTTTTTT	CASSFHRTGGFPGELFF
12	NA	NA	TRBV29-1	TRBJ2-7	TGCAGCGTTGAAGATCCCGCGTACGAGCAGTACTTC	CSVEDPAYEQYF
16	NA	many	TRBV6-1	TRBJ2-7	TGTGCCAGCAGTGAAACTGGGGTGCGGTACTCCTACGAGCAGTACTTC	CASSETGVRYSYEQYF
14	NA	NA	TRBV6-1	TRBJ1-2	TGTGGCAGCAGGACTATCGACAGCATCTATGGCTACACCTTC	CGSRTIDSIYGYTF
16	NA	few	TRBV4-3	TRBJ1-1	TGCGCCAGCAGCCAAGAAGACTCCAGGGTTCCGACTGAAGCTTTCTTT	CASSQEDSRVPTEAFF
20	NA	many	TRBV12-3/TRBV12-4	TRBJ1-1	TGTGCCAGCAGTTTTTTGGTAGTGCGCGAAGTATGGGGACCTACCACTGAAGCTTTCTTT	CASSFLVVREVWGPTTEAFF
16	NA	many	TRBV11-2	TRBJ2-7	TGTGCCAGCAGCTTAGAGGTAAAGGGGCTTACCTACGAGCAGTACTTC	CASSLEVKGLTYEQYF
17	TRBD2	many	TRBV11-1	TRBJ2-2	TGTGCCAGCAGCTTAGCTGGCGGGAGACGATTCACCGGGGAGCTGTTTTTT	CASSLAGGRRFTGELFF
13	TRBD1	NA	TRBV28	TRBJ2-5	TGTGCCAGCAGTTTCGACGACAGGGGCCCCCAGTACTTC	CASSFDDRGPQYF
12	NA	NA	TRBV27	TRBJ2-7	TGTGCCAGCAGTCTGAAATACGGCGAGCAGTACTTC	CASSLKYGEQYF
15	TRBD1	many	TRBV20-1	TRBJ2-7	TGCAGTGCTAGGTCCCCGGGACAGGAAGACTACGAGCAGTACTTC	CSARSPGQEDYEQYF
13	NA	few	TRBV6-1	TRBJ1-1	TGTGCCAGCAGTGAGACAAAGAACACTGAAGCTTTCTTT	CASSETKNTEAFF
16	NA	few	TRBV19	TRBJ2-2	TGTGCCAGTACCACGGGGTACGCCTCGGGCACCGGGGAGCTGTTTTTT	CASTTGYASGTGELFF
13	NA	many	TRBV28	TRBJ1-1	TGTGCCAGCAGGCAGACAGGGAACACTGAAGCTTTCTTT	CASRQTGNTEAFF
14	NA	NA	TRBV20-1	TRBJ2-2	TGCAGTGCTAAGCAGGGGGGGAGCACCGGGGAGCTGTTTTTT	CSAKQGGSTGELFF
15	TRBD1	many	TRBV4-3	TRBJ2-5	TGCGCCAGCAGCCAAGGCAGACAGGGAGAAGAGACCCAGTACTTC	CASSQGRQGEETQYF
15	TRBD1	NA	TRBV12-3/TRBV12-4	TRBJ1-1	TGTGCCAGCAGTTTGGCAGGGGGCCTAGGGGCTGAAGCTTTCTTT	CASSLAGGLGAEAFF
14	NA	many	TRBV6-2/TRBV6-3	TRBJ1-5	TGTGCCAGCAGTTACGGGGGGACTAATCAGCCCCAGCATTTT	CASSYGGTNQPQHF
15	NA	NA	TRBV4-3	TRBJ2-5	TGCGCCAGCAGCCAAGGCTACAGAAAACAAGAGACCCAGTACTTC	CASSQGYRKQETQYF
15	NA	NA	TRBV20-1	TRBJ1-1	TGCAGTGCTAGAGATCTGGAGACGTTGAACACTGAAGCTTTCTTT	CSARDLETLNTEAFF